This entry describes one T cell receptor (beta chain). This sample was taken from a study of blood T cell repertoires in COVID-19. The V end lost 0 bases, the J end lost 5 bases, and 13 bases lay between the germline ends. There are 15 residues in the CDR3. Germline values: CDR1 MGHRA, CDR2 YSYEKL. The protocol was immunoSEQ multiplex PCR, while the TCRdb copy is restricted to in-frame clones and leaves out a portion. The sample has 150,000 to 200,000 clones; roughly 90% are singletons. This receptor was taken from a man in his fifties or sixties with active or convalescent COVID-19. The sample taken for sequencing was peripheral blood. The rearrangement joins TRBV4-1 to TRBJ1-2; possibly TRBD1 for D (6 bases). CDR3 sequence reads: CASSQEGHGMYGYTF. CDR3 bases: TGCGCCAGCAGCCAAGAGGGACACGGAATGTATGGCTACACCTTC.